The sample holds one count of the clone carrying this T cell receptor (beta chain). The antigen remains undetermined. Expressed TCRB transcripts were sequenced after all isolated RNA was converted to cDNA. The assay was immunoSEQ multiplex PCR, and TCRdb's table has in-frame clones only and misses some. This sample yields 250,000 to 300,000 clones, of which approximately 25% are seen a single time; about 0.012% belongs to the top ten. This entry comes from a study of beta chain features in type 1 diabetes. Study results and caveats: No resolution was reached here on whether HLA type influences TCRB rearrangement. Shorter TCRB CDR3s, moderately but significantly so, were found in Type 1 diabetes patients in all four CD4+ subsets.

CDR1 is SGHAT and CDR2 is FQNNGV in the germline V gene. V was clipped by 1 base and J by 0 bases, with 10 bases between them. This CDR3 spans 16 amino acids. CD4+ naive, central memory, regulatory and stem cell-like memory cells were sorted via CD45RO/CCR7/CD25/CD127/CD95/CD27. This TCR came from a woman aged 25 to 45 with type 1 diabetes. Specimen: naive CD4+ T cells from blood. This sequence joins TRBV11-2 and TRBJ1-5, with D unresolved. The DNA for the CDR3 is TGTGCCAGCAGCTTAGTTCAGGTTTATAGCAATCAGCCCCAGCATTTT. It is translated as CASSLVQVYSNQPQHF.